Many counts were recorded for the clone carrying this T cell receptor (beta chain). Its antigen is unknown. Primers used in a second PCR of about 6 to 11 cycles were a sample-barcoded 5' primer and a J-beta primer mix. Every sample gave at least 2.5 million paired-end reads containing CDR3. From the 5' RACE reads, TCRdb called clonotypes with MiXCR, one entry per CDR3 protein. The table shows around 650,000 distinct CDR3 sequences, with about 30% occurring only once. This record comes from a study of blood T cells in healthy people across ages. PBMCs were isolated at a quantity of at least 7 million per sample. Study-wide points: Bulk PBMC profiling left naive and antigen-experienced comparisons inconclusive. Naive T cell percentage and TCR beta diversity correlated strongly.

The specimen was blood. The sequence came from a woman older than 75 in good health.

The CDR3 sequence is CASSLGTSGNRYQETQYF. As DNA, the CDR3 is TGCGCCAGCAGCTTAGGGACTAGCGGGAACAGGTACCAAGAGACCCAGTACTTC. The chain combines TRBV5-1 with TRBJ2-5, with TRBD2 identical over 13 bases. This CDR3 contains 18 residues. The V and J ends lost 2 bases and 0 bases, in that order; junction bases with no gene match: 7. Germline V gene sequence: CDR1 SGHRS, CDR2 YFSETQ.